The entry below describes one T cell receptor beta chain. Its specificity is unknown. This sample is part of a study of PD-L1 blockade in urothelial cancer. The overall study: Male sex and bladder-origin urothelial cancer characterized twenty-five of the 29 patients. Researchers found blood samples held a median of around 140,000 T cells.

Pretreatment sampling and on-treatment sampling together yielded between 1 and 8 samples for each patient. This table comes from immunoSEQ multiplex PCR, and its TCRdb copy is limited to in-frame clones, with some not included. Here the sample spans more than 65,000 clones, around 87% being singletons. CDR3 size: 15 residues. V lost 0 bases, J lost 0 bases, and 7 bases lay in between. Per germline, CDR1 MGHRA and CDR2 YSYEKL. Findings of the study overall: Durable benefit accompanied greater 3-week expansion of tumor-associated blood clones.

The chain combines TRBV4-1 with TRBJ2-3; D might be TRBD2 (6 bases). The sample in question was PBMCs, obtained around atezolizumab (anti-PD-L1) treatment. This receptor was taken from a woman in her 70s with urothelial cancer. CDR3 sequence (DNA): TGCGCCAGCAGCCAAGATGGGACTAGCACAGATACGCAGTATTTT. It is translated as CASSQDGTSTDTQYF.